This T cell receptor (beta chain) is from a study of T-cell reconstitution after alpha-beta-depleted transplantation in children. Unique molecular identifiers were used to barcode this TCRbeta library. A single record per CDR3 protein comes from TCRdb applying MiXCR to the PCR reads. The table has about 540,000 distinct CDR3 sequences, approximately 20% seen once; the top ten hold 2.5% to 3.5%. V was shortened by 0 bases and J by 0 bases, with 9 bases between the two germline ends. Germline V gives CDR1 SGHKS, CDR2 YYEKEE (reference sequence). The length of the CDR3 is 15 residues. A few counts support this clonotype.

J is TRBJ1-1 and V is TRBV5-5, with D unresolved. The sequenced sample was PBMCs from the stem cell graft donor, obtained from the stem cell graft. The clonotype comes from a human donor who donated a stem cell graft to a child with acute lymphoblastic leukemia. Here the CDR3 DNA reads TGTGCCAGCAGCTTGGTCGTCTGGATGAACACTGAAGCTTTCTTT. As protein: CASSLVVWMNTEAFF.